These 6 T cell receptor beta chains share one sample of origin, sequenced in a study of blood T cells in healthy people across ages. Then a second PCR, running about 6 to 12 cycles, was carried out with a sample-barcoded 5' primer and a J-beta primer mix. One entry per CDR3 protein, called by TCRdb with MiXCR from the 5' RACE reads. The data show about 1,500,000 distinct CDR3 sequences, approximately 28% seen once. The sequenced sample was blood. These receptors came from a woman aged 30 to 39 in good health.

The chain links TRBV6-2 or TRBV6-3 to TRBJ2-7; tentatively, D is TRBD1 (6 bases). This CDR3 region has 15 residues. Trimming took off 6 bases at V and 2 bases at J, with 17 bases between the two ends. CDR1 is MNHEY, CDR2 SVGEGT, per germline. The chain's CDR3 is CASSSTGLPTYEQYF. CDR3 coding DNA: TGTGCCAGCAGCTCGACAGGTCTACCAACCTACGAGCAGTACTTC.

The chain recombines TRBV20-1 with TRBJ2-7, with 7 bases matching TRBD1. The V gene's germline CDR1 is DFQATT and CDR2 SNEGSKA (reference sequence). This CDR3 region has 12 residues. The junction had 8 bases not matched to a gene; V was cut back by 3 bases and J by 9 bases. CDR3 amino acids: CSARTGFWGQYF. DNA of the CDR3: TGCAGTGCTAGGACAGGGTTTTGGGGGCAGTACTTC.

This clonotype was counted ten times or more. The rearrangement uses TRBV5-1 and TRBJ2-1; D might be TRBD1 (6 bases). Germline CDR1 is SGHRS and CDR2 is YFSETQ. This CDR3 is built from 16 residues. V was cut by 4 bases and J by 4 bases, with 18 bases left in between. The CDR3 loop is CASSGPGTPYYNEQFF. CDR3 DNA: TGCGCCAGCAGCGGCCCAGGGACACCCTATTACAATGAGCAGTTCTTC. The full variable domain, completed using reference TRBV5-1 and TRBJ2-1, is KAGVTQTPRYLIKTRGQQVTLSCSPISGHRSVSWYQQTPGQGLQFLFEYFSETQRNKGNFPGRFSGRQFSNSRSEMNVSTLELGDSALYLCASSGPGTPYYNEQFFGPGTRLTVL.

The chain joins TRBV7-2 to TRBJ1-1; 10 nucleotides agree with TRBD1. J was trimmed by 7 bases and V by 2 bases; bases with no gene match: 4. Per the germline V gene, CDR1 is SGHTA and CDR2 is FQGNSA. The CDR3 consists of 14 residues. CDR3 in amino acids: CASSLRTGGNEAFF. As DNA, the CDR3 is TGTGCCAGCAGCTTACGGACAGGGGGTAATGAAGCTTTCTTT.

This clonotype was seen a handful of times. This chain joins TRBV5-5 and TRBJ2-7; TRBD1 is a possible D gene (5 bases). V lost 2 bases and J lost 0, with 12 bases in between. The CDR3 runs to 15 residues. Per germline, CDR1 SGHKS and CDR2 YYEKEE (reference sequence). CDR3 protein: CASSFGRASSYEQYF. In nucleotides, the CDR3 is TGTGCCAGCAGCTTTGGCAGGGCTAGCTCCTACGAGCAGTACTTC.

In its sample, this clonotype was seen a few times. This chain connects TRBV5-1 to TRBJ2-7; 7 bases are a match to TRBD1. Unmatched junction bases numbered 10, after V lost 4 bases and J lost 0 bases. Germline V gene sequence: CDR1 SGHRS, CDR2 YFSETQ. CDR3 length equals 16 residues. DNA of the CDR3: TGCGCCAGCAGCCCCGCGGACAGGTCAACCTCCTACGAGCAGTACTTC. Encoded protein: CASSPADRSTSYEQYF.